Listed below are T cell receptor beta chains from one sample, sequenced in a study of shared clonotypes between healthy human individuals. Libraries were prepared by immunoSEQ multiplex PCR; TCRdb keeps only in-frame clonotypes and omits some of them. In the table there are more than 1,200,000 clones, 98% to 99% of which are singletons. The sequenced sample was naive CD4+ T cells sorted from blood. These receptors came from a man aged 30-40 years in good health. Each CDR3 is given with its conserved first and last residue.

V gene	J gene	CDR3 protein
TRBV28	TRBJ1-5	CASIVAGWNSNQPQHF
TRBV28	TRBJ2-7	CASSLGGGSYQDYEQYF
TRBV5-1	TRBJ2-7	CASSLGSGAHYEQYF
TRBV7-8	TRBJ2-7	CASSPVRLAGRYEQYF
TRBV7-9	TRBJ1-3	CASSLDFSGNTIYF
TRBV7-2	TRBJ1-1	CASSFTGQLSEAFF
TRBV29-1	TRBJ2-1	CSVEDRASVSEQFF
TRBV19	TRBJ1-1	CASSVYRGRNTEAFF
TRBV30	TRBJ1-2	CAWSVVGNYGYTF
TRBV4-2	TRBJ2-4	CASSQEGRLAKNIQYF